This TCR beta chain was sequenced for a study of Graves' ophthalmopathy and Graves' hyperthyroidism. Participants with hyperthyroidism, aged 18 to 65, were newly diagnosed with under 2 months' duration. Other autoimmune diseases, uncontrolled infections, pregnancy and lactation each led to patient exclusion. Findings and caveats of the study: Blood also contained most of the expanded thyroid clonotypes above 0.001 frequency.

This clonotype was observed a handful of times. No antigen is known for it. The junction departs from germline at one end; a sequencing error may be responsible. This CDR3 has 14 residues. CDR3 regions of TCR beta were amplified from RNA transcripts. HTBI primers were used in a first-round RT-PCR, which preceded a second-round multiplex PCR. TCRdb recomputed calls from the multiplex PCR reads with MiXCR, one row per CDR3 protein. This repertoire shows approximately 1.2 million distinct CDR3 sequences, about two fifths found once; its top ten account for roughly 11%. This rearrangement joins TRBV12-3 or TRBV12-4 to TRBJ1-2, with 7 bases aligning to TRBD1. The TCR was taken from an adult man with Graves' hyperthyroidism. The sequenced material came from peripheral blood or thyroid tissue (not recorded which). The CDR3 sequence is CVSSLAKGGGGYTF. In DNA, the CDR3 is TGTGTCAGCAGTTTAGCAAAAGGGGGCGGAGGCTACACCTTC.